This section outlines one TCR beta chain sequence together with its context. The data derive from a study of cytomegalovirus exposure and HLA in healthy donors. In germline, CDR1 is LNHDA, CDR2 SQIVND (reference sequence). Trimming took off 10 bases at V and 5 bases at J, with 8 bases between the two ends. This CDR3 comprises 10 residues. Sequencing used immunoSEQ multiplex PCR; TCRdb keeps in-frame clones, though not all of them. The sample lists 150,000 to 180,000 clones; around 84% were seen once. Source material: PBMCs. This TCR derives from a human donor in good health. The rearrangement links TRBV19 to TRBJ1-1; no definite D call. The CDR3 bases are TGTGCCACAACCGGGACTGAAGCTTTCTTT. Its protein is CATTGTEAFF.